Following are 5 T cell receptor beta chains from one sample sequenced in a study of cytomegalovirus exposure and HLA in healthy donors. Primers included in the PCR were 60 Vbeta and 13 Jbeta primers. The repertoire was sequenced with immunoSEQ multiplex PCR; TCRdb's copy has only in-frame clones and lacks some. In the table there are about 140,000 clones, approximately 80% of which are singletons. Source material: PBMCs. The origin of the receptors is a man aged 35-49 years in good health and CMV-seronegative.

The chain is built from TRBV28 and TRBJ2-3; 15 positions match TRBD2. The CDR3 contains 16 residues. The V gene's germline CDR1 is MDHEN and CDR2 SYDVKM. The junction had 5 bases not matched to a gene; V was cut back by 4 bases and J by 6 bases. CDR3 in amino acids: CASSYSGLAGGDTQYF. The CDR3 nucleotides read TGTGCCAGCAGTTACTCGGGACTAGCGGGGGGTGATACGCAGTATTTT.

As DNA, the CDR3 is TGTGCCAGCAGCTCCATCAGGGCCGGAGCCGAGCAGTACTTC. This translates into CASSSIRAGAEQYF. The rearrangement joins TRBV28 to TRBJ2-7; TRBD1 might be the D (5 bases). V shed 6 bases and J shed 6 bases, with 18 bases lying between them. This CDR3 has 14 amino acids. Germline V lookup: CDR1 MDHEN, CDR2 SYDVKM. Based on the CDR3 plus reference TRBV28 and TRBJ2-7, the full variable domain is DVKVTQSSRYLVKRTGEKVFLECVQDMDHENMFWYRQDPGLGLRLIYFSYDVKMKEKGDIPEGYSVSREKKERFSLILESASTNQTSMYLCASSSIRAGAEQYFGPGTRLTVT.

Remarks on this clone: Germline is not matched at one junction end, which may reflect a read error. The same CDR3 arises from other DNA sequences in this sample as well. J is TRBJ1-1 and V is TRBV5-4; 9 positions agree with TRBD1. The CDR3 is made up of 14 amino acids. Germline CDR1 and CDR2: SGHNT and YYREEE (reference sequence). The CDR3 loop is CASSRTGVHTEAFF. In DNA, the CDR3 is TGTGCCAGCAGCCGGACAGGGGTCCACACTGAAGCTTTCTTC.

This chain connects TRBV27 to TRBJ1-1; perhaps TRBD1 as D (6 bases). Germline CDR1 MNHEY, CDR2 SMNVEV (reference sequence). V lost 3 bases and J lost 5, with 16 bases in between. The CDR3 length is 15 residues. The CDR3 sequence: CASSFLAGGATEAFF. CDR3 nucleotide sequence: TGTGCCAGCAGTTTTTTGGCGGGGGGCGCGACTGAAGCTTTCTTT.

V is TRBV11-2 and J is TRBJ1-1, with D unclear. V was clipped by 5 bases and J by 8 bases, with 9 bases between them. CDR3 length equals 11 residues. Germline assignment: CDR1 SGHAT and CDR2 FQNNGV. The CDR3 bases are TGTGCCAGCAGCGTTAAACAGGAAGCTTTCTTT. Its translation: CASSVKQEAFF.